This T cell receptor beta chain was profiled in a study of T cell responses to AZD1222 COVID-19 vaccine. Broader study findings: It was only after the peak T cell response that any repertoires were sampled. Nearly half of the spike-specific TCRs reportedly recognize variant regions that carry no mutations. Only a handful of people who got AZD1222 tested seropositive at baseline.

In the case of this clone: What it recognizes is unknown.

V lost 6 bases, J lost 0 bases, and 11 bases lay in between. In germline, CDR1 is SGHDN, CDR2 FVKESK. This CDR3 has 14 residues. TCRdb's table, derived via immunoSEQ multiplex PCR, lists solely in-frame clones and lacks some. The table shows 150,000 to 190,000 clones, with approximately 90% occurring only once. The sequence was collected from an adult who received the AZD1222 COVID-19 vaccine. Material: peripheral blood, obtained 28 days after the second AZD1222 dose. The rearrangement uses TRBV14 and TRBJ1-1, with TRBD1 as a possible D gene (5 bases). CDR3 residues: CASRTTGMNTEAFF. The DNA of the CDR3 is TGTGCCAGCAGGACAACAGGCATGAACACTGAAGCTTTCTTT.